The 27 T cell receptor beta chains below all came from one sample that was sequenced in a study of beta chain features in type 1 diabetes. Study-wide results and limits: When Type 1 diabetes patients were examined, their TCRB CDR3s proved moderately but significantly shorter in all four CD4+ subsets.

As every portion of the isolated RNA was reverse transcribed, the sequencing read expressed TCRB transcripts. Method: immunoSEQ multiplex PCR; TCRdb's copy keeps in-frame clones and lacks some. The sample contains 600,000 or so clones, around 15% of which appear only once. For these TCRs, the target antigens are not known. Sequencing input: naive CD4+ T cells from blood. These receptors originate from a man aged 18 to 29 with type 1 diabetes.

For this clone: One junction end does not reproduce the germline sequence, and a read error may be involved. The chain combines TRBV18 with TRBJ2-7; tentative D call: TRBD1 (6 bases). The CDR3 has 15 amino acids. Germline values: CDR1 KGHSH, CDR2 LQKENI. This CDR3 is CASSLDRTSSHEQYF. The CDR3 bases are TGTGCCAGCTCACTTGACAGGACCTCCTCCCACGAGCAGTACTTC.

This clone appeared a few times. The chain employs TRBV4-1 and TRBJ2-7; D possibly corresponds to TRBD2 (6 bases). This CDR3 contains 16 residues. V was clipped by 0 bases and J by 2 bases, with 14 bases between them. Germline CDR1 MGHRA, CDR2 YSYEKL. DNA of the CDR3: TGCGCCAGCAGCCAAGATTGGGCTAGCGCTGCCTACGAGCAGTACTTC. It specifies CASSQDWASAAYEQYF.

This CDR3 reads CASSPRQQGVVAGELFF. CDR3 DNA sequence: TGTGCCAGCTCACCACGTCAACAGGGGGTGGTCGCCGGGGAGCTGTTTTTT. V and J are TRBV18 and TRBJ2-2; 8 bases are a match to TRBD1. V shed 1 base and J 6 bases; nucleotides not matched to a gene: 10. This CDR3 spans 17 amino acids. Germline loops: CDR1 KGHSH, CDR2 LQKENI. Supplemented by reference TRBV18 and TRBJ2-2, the full variable domain reads NAGVMQNPRHLVRRRGQEARLRCSPMKGHSHVYWYRQLPEEGLKFMVYLQKENIIDESGMPKERFSAEFPKEGPSILRIQQVVRGDSAAYFCASSPRQQGVVAGELFFGEGSRLTVL.

The chain employs TRBV18 and TRBJ2-7; 12 bases match TRBD1. The V segment lost 4 bases and the J segment 5 bases; nucleotides outside the gene matches: 9. This CDR3 contains 16 residues. Per germline, CDR1 KGHSH and CDR2 LQKENI. CDR3 in amino acids: CASSRTGTGGWDEQYF. CDR3 DNA sequence: TGTGCCAGCTCACGCACCGGGACAGGGGGCTGGGACGAGCAGTACTTC.

V and J are TRBV11-2 and TRBJ1-2; 8 bases match TRBD1. The junction had 0 bases not matched to a gene; V was cut back by 3 bases and J by 6 bases. From germline, CDR1 is SGHAT and CDR2 FQNNGV. This CDR3 is 12 amino acids long. This chain's CDR3 is CASSLTGDGYTF. The CDR3 DNA reads as TGTGCCAGCAGCTTGACAGGGGATGGCTACACCTTC.

This clone was detected a few times. The V gene is TRBV11-2, the J gene TRBJ2-4, with TRBD1 as a possible D gene (6 bases). Trimming removed 1 base at V and 7 bases at J, with 14 bases between. CDR3 length: 15 residues. Germline V gene sequence: CDR1 SGHAT, CDR2 FQNNGV. The CDR3 nucleotides read TGTGCCAGCAGCTTAGGGCCGAGAGGGGGTAACATTCAGTACTTC. Protein sequence: CASSLGPRGGNIQYF.

The rearrangement links TRBV13 to TRBJ2-7, with TRBD1 matching 9 bases. Per germline, CDR1 PRHDT and CDR2 FYEKMQ (reference sequence). CDR3 size: 17 residues. V trimming: 5 bases; J trimming: 4 bases; junction bases outside the gene matches: 15. CDR3 protein: CASSPSGPGTGWYEQYF. The CDR3 bases are TGTGCCAGCAGCCCCTCGGGGCCCGGGACAGGGTGGTACGAGCAGTACTTC.

This clone has more than one count but fewer than ten. The chain uses TRBV30 and TRBJ2-6; D is unresolved. V lost 1 base, J lost 0 bases, and 7 bases lay in between. Germline V gene data show CDR1 as GTSNPN and CDR2 as SVGIG (reference sequence). The CDR3 has 15 residues. The DNA of the CDR3 is TGTGCCTGGAGTGGAAAAAACTCTGGGGCCAACGTCCTGACTTTC. Translation: CAWSGKNSGANVLTF.

The V and J genes are TRBV30 and TRBJ1-2; a weak D match, TRBD1 (5 bases). V dropped 4 bases and J dropped 8 bases, with 23 bases sitting between them. The germline V gene encodes CDR1 GTSNPN and CDR2 SVGIG (reference sequence). CDR3 size: 15 residues. The CDR3: CAWMVRGRRSRGYTF. CDR3 coding DNA: TGTGCCTGGATGGTTCGGGGCCGCCGCTCGCGCGGCTACACCTTC.

This clone occurred a few times. V and J are TRBV27 and TRBJ2-7, with 8 bases lining up with TRBD1. Trimming at V came to 2 bases and at J to 3 bases, leaving 6 bases not matched to a gene. Germline CDR1 reads MNHEY; CDR2 reads SMNVEV (reference sequence). The CDR3 spans 15 residues. CDR3 amino acids: CASSLHGQGRYEQYF. The DNA for the CDR3 is TGTGCCAGCAGTTTACACGGACAGGGACGCTACGAGCAGTACTTC.

In its sample, this clone was seen a few times. This chain connects TRBV30 to TRBJ1-6, with no clear D. Germline loops: CDR1 GTSNPN, CDR2 SVGIG (reference sequence). V was clipped by 3 bases and J by 2 bases, with 11 bases between them. The CDR3 consists of 15 residues. The CDR3 DNA is TGTGCCTGGAGCTCTCAGGTCGCCTATAATTCACCCCTCCACTTT. Protein sequence: CAWSSQVAYNSPLHF.

The CDR3 DNA follows: TGTGCCAGCACCAGGGCAACTAATGAAAAACTGTTTTTT. This codes for CASTRATNEKLFF. The chain joins TRBV6-1 to TRBJ1-4; TRBD1 might be the D (5 bases). V was trimmed by 7 bases and J by 0 bases, leaving 6 bases between them. The CDR3 extends over 13 amino acids. From germline, CDR1 is MNHNS and CDR2 SASEGT.

This clone was detected a few times. The V call is TRBV28, the J call TRBJ2-3, with 10 nucleotides matching TRBD2. Trimming cost V 5 bases and J 0 bases; bases outside gene matches: 5. Per germline, CDR1 MDHEN and CDR2 SYDVKM. The CDR3 contains 16 residues. The CDR3 here is CASSLSGGTSTDTQYF. The CDR3 DNA follows: TGTGCCAGCAGTCTTAGCGGGGGGACTAGCACAGATACGCAGTATTTT.

This clone was detected a few times. The chain uses TRBV6-6 and TRBJ2-7; D is unclear. Deletions cut 2 bases from V and 2 bases from J, with 16 bases between. The CDR3 runs 16 residues. Germline CDR1 MNHNY, CDR2 SVGAGI (reference sequence). The CDR3 protein is CASSYPLGLRTYEQYF. CDR3 nucleotides: TGTGCCAGCAGTTACCCTCTTGGATTAAGAACCTACGAGCAGTACTTC.

This clone was detected a few times. The chain combines TRBV21-1 with TRBJ1-5. TRBV21-1 is a pseudogene segment. This CDR3 spans 19 amino acids. The chain's CDR3 is CASSAYGRDTERSNQPQHF. The DNA for the CDR3 is TGTGCCAGCAGCGCCTACGGGAGGGACACAGAGCGAAGCAATCAGCCCCAGCATTTT.

This sequence joins TRBV29-1 and TRBJ2-3, with TRBD2 identical over 8 bases. The CDR3 is 15 residues long. From germline, CDR1 is SQVTM and CDR2 ANQGSEA. The J segment lost 2 bases and the V segment lost 6 bases, leaving 10 bases of the junction unmatched. CDR3 DNA sequence: TGCAGCGTGTCGGGACTAGAGGGGCCCACAGATACGCAGTATTTT. Encoded protein: CSVSGLEGPTDTQYF.

The chain has TRBV30 and TRBJ2-7; TRBD2 might be the D (6 bases). V was cut by 6 bases and J by 0 bases, with 9 bases left in between. This CDR3 comprises 12 residues. The germline V gene has CDR1 GTSNPN and CDR2 SVGIG (reference sequence). CDR3 region: CACGAGSYEQYF. CDR3 nucleotides: TGTGCCTGTGGAGCGGGCTCCTACGAGCAGTACTTC.

This CDR3 reads CASSLRQGGYEQYF. In DNA, the CDR3 is TGTGCCAGCAGCCTTCGACAGGGGGGATACGAGCAGTACTTC. The chain joins TRBV7-2 to TRBJ2-7; 9 bases line up with TRBD1. Per germline, CDR1 SGHTA and CDR2 FQGNSA. After removal of 5 bases from V and 4 bases from J, the junction contained 6 bases not matched to a gene. The CDR3 spans 14 residues.

The genes are TRBV5-1 and TRBJ2-3; perhaps TRBD1 as D (6 bases). This CDR3 is built from 16 residues. The germline V gene encodes CDR1 SGHRS and CDR2 YFSETQ. Trimming shortened V by 4 bases and J by 0 bases, and 15 bases separated the two germline ends. CDR3 nucleotides: TGCGCCAGCAGCCAGGGGATTGTTCCTAGCACAGATACGCAGTATTTT. Protein product: CASSQGIVPSTDTQYF.

With respect to this clone: An end of the junction does not agree with germline; a read error may underlie this. V gene TRBV7-7 combines with J gene TRBJ2-2, with a tentative D call TRBD2 (5 bases). The CDR3 is 16 residues long. Germline V gene sequence: CDR1 SSHAT, CDR2 FNYEAQ (reference sequence). The CDR3 reads CASSLEGSLNTGELFF. The CDR3 nucleotides are TGTGCTAGCAGCTTAGAGGGCAGCTTGAACACCGGGGAGCTGTTTTTT.

In this sample, this clone turned up a few times. The chain uses TRBV18 and TRBJ1-1, with TRBD1 as a possible D gene (6 bases). This CDR3 spans 11 amino acids. The V end was cut by 3 bases, the J end by 12 bases, with 11 bases between. Germline V gene data show CDR1 as KGHSH and CDR2 as LQKENI. The CDR3 here is CASSPGQKTFF. As DNA, the CDR3 is TGTGCCAGCTCACCCGGACAGAAAACTTTCTTT. The whole variable domain, remainder taken from reference TRBV18 and TRBJ1-1, is NAGVMQNPRHLVRRRGQEARLRCSPMKGHSHVYWYRQLPEEGLKFMVYLQKENIIDESGMPKERFSAEFPKEGPSILRIQQVVRGDSAAYFCASSPGQKTFFGQGTRLTVV.

This sequence joins TRBV27 and TRBJ2-7; TRBD2 matches at 12 bases. Germline CDR1 reads MNHEY; CDR2 reads SMNVEV (reference sequence). The CDR3 sequence is 15 residues long. V gave up 5 bases and J gave up 6 bases; unmatched junction bases: 8. The CDR3 sequence is CASSIRTSGIFEQYF. As DNA, the CDR3 is TGTGCCAGCAGTATCCGGACTAGCGGGATTTTCGAGCAGTACTTC.

A few counts support this clone. One end of the junction varies from germline; a read error may be responsible. V is TRBV7-9 and J is TRBJ1-6, with 11 positions matching TRBD1. There are 16 residues in the CDR3. CDR1 and CDR2 from the germline V gene are SEHNR and FQNEAQ (reference sequence). The CDR3, as DNA: TGTGCCAGCAGCCCAGGACAGGGGGCCTACAATTCACCCCTCCACTTT. It is translated as CASSPGQGAYNSPLHF.

The DNA for the CDR3 is TGCGCCAGCAGCCCGGGGACAGGGCATTCGGAAAAGCTGTTTTTT. Protein product: CASSPGTGHSEKLFF. The chain carries TRBV4-1 and TRBJ2-2; 9 nucleotides match TRBD1. The germline V gene has CDR1 MGHRA and CDR2 YSYEKL. The junction had 12 bases not matched to a gene; V was cut back by 4 bases and J by 12 bases. The CDR3 is made up of 15 amino acids.

This clone was seen a few times. This chain connects TRBV29-1 to TRBJ1-2, with 8 bases that match TRBD1. Germline CDR1 SQVTM, CDR2 ANQGSEA. V lost 6 bases, J lost 7 bases, and 7 bases stayed unmatched. CDR3 length equals 12 residues. The CDR3 nucleotides read TGCAGCGTCCTACAGGGGGTGCGTGGCTACACCTTC. Amino acid sequence: CSVLQGVRGYTF.

The J gene is TRBJ2-2, the V gene TRBV5-1, with D hard to call. Between the trimmed V and J ends, which lost 5 bases and 6 bases, there was a span of 11 bases. Germline assignment: CDR1 SGHRS and CDR2 YFSETQ. The CDR3 extends over 13 amino acids. This CDR3 reads CASRVTGPGELFF. CDR3 DNA sequence: TGCGCCAGCAGAGTGACTGGGCCCGGGGAGCTGTTTTTT.

The chain recombines TRBV7-2 with TRBJ2-1; the D gene is possibly TRBD2 (7 bases). Deletions cut 1 base from V and 7 bases from J, with 11 bases between. Germline CDR1 reads SGHTA; CDR2 reads FQGNSA. This CDR3 spans 14 amino acids. In nucleotides, the CDR3 is TGTGCCAGCAGCTTAGTAGGGGGGGTTAATGAGCAGTTCTTC. Its translation is CASSLVGGVNEQFF.